The rows below give T cell receptor beta chains drawn from one sample of a study of T cell repertoires in cytomegalovirus infection. MiXCR was run by TCRdb on the reads, yielding one entry per CDR3 protein. The table shows around 450,000 distinct CDR3 sequences, with around 11% occurring only once. What was sequenced was PBMCs. All receptors come from a human donor in good health (CMV status not recorded). Some clones in this sample may be carry-over from other donors' samples. CDR3s include the opening cysteine and the closing phenylalanine or tryptophan.

length: 14
J: TRBJ2-1
V: TRBV12-3/TRBV12-4
CDR3: CASTGLATHNEQFF

length: 15
J: TRBJ1-6
V: TRBV6-1
CDR3: CASSSGTGINSPLHF

length: 17
J: TRBJ2-7
V: TRBV18
CDR3: CASSPPITNPKNYEQYF

length: 15
J: TRBJ2-2
V: TRBV7-3
CDR3: CASSPGAGGTGELFF

length: 13
J: TRBJ2-1
V: TRBV19
CDR3: CASAWTSGNEQFF

length: 16
J: TRBJ2-5
V: TRBV7-9
CDR3: CASSISDRVIAETQYF

length: 18
J: TRBJ2-2
V: TRBV7-9
CDR3: CASSQGELAQKNTGELFF

length: 18
J: TRBJ1-3
V: TRBV18
CDR3: CASSPDSSTSYSGNTIYF

length: 14
J: TRBJ1-5
V: TRBV20-1
CDR3: CSAPFGQGNQPQHF

length: 14
J: TRBJ1-1
V: TRBV5-4
CDR3: CASGPRGGDTEAFF

length: 17
J: TRBJ1-2
V: TRBV5-1
CDR3: CASRPGQGEDGIYGYTF

length: 14
J: TRBJ1-2
V: TRBV20-1
CDR3: CSAPVPTGNYGYTF

length: 17
J: TRBJ1-3
V: TRBV13
CDR3: CASSLGPTGVTGNTIYF

length: 14
J: TRBJ2-2
V: TRBV14
CDR3: CASRRHWNTGELFF

length: 13
J: TRBJ1-2
V: TRBV19
CDR3: CASSPWTGQGYTF

length: 15
J: TRBJ1-1
V: TRBV28
CDR3: CASSFKGLSYTEAFF

length: 14
J: TRBJ2-2
V: TRBV20-1
CDR3: CSASVGGPTGELFF

length: 10
J: TRBJ2-5
V: TRBV6-2/TRBV6-3
CDR3: CASKKETQYF

length: 14
J: TRBJ2-7
V: TRBV11-2
CDR3: CASSFDRHPYEQYF

length: 10
J: TRBJ2-5
V: TRBV20-1
CDR3: CSATGETQYF